A selection of T cell receptor beta chains follows, all from one sample in a study of blood T cell repertoires in COVID-19. Here immunoSEQ multiplex PCR was the method, and the copy in TCRdb shows in-frame clones only, minus some. The data hold hundreds of thousands of clones, with about 90% observed a single time. The sample comprised peripheral blood. The source of these receptors is a woman in her late teens or twenties who had recovered from COVID-19. CDR3s include the opening cysteine and the closing phenylalanine or tryptophan. The D gene is left open where the match is weak. The size entry is marked missing in some rows and otherwise reads once, few, many or a size class.

TRBJ2-1 TRBV11-3 TRBD2 . TGTGCCAGCAGCTTAGAGCGGACTAGCGGGAGAGTGGGCTCCTACAATGAGCAGTTCTTC CASSLERTSGRVGSYNEQFF
TRBJ2-1 TRBV15 TRBD1 . TGTGCCACCAGCAGATACCTAGGACAGGACTCCTACAATGAGCAGTTCTTC CATSRYLGQDSYNEQFF
TRBJ2-2 TRBV6-2/TRBV6-3 TRBD2 once TGTGCCAGCAGTCCCCCGGGGACACTAGCGGGGGGCACCGGGGAGCTGTTTTTT CASSPPGTLAGGTGELFF
TRBJ1-1 TRBV5-8 . . TGTGCCAGCAGTCCAGGGGAAATGAACACTGAAGCTTTCTTT CASSPGEMNTEAFF
TRBJ2-2 TRBV12-2 . once TGTGCAAGTCGCTTAATCCTAGGACTAGCGGGAGGGACCGGGGAGCTGTTTTTT CASRLILGLAGGTGELFF
TRBJ2-1 TRBV7-9 . . TGTGCCAGCAGCCATCGGGAGACGAATGAGCAGTTCTTC CASSHRETNEQFF
TRBJ2-6 TRBV2 . . TGTGCCAGCAGGGGCCGTAAAAACTTACCCAGGTCTGGGGCCAACGTCCTGACTTTC CASRGRKNLPRSGANVLTF
TRBJ1-4 TRBV19 . . TGTGCCAGTACCCACCACCTCAGGGGCCTGGCAACTAATGAAAAACTGTTTTTT CASTHHLRGLATNEKLFF
TRBJ1-2 TRBV21-1 . . TGTGCCAGCAGCAAAAGTCAGGTACGGACAGGGACCAAGAAAGTCCGCTACACCTTC CASSKSQVRTGTKKVRYTF
TRBJ1-5 TRBV3-1/TRBV3-2 TRBD1 . TGTGCCAGCAGCCGTAGGACAGGGGGCGCGGATCAGCCCCAGCATTTT CASSRRTGGADQPQHF
TRBJ2-5 TRBV5-1 TRBD1 . TGCGCCAGCAGCTTGGGCGGACAGGGTTACGGGACCCAGTACTTC CASSLGGQGYGTQYF
TRBJ1-4 TRBV28 TRBD1 . TGTGCCAGCACCCGGGACAGGAATGAAAAACTGTTTTTT CASTRDRNEKLFF
TRBJ1-2 TRBV5-6 . once TGTGCCAGCAGCTTGGAACAGACCTATGGCTACACCTTC CASSLEQTYGYTF
TRBJ1-2 TRBV27 TRBD1 . TGTGCCAGCAGTAGAGCAGGGGGCGCGGTCTATGGCTACACCTTC CASSRAGGAVYGYTF
TRBJ1-5 TRBV7-8 . . TGTGCCAGCAGCTTACGCGGGGAAAGCAATCAGCCCCAGCATTTT CASSLRGESNQPQHF
TRBJ2-2 TRBV2 . . TGTGCCAGCAGTGGCGTAAGGGAGGGGGCCGGGGAGCTGTTTTTT CASSGVREGAGELFF
TRBJ2-2 TRBV6-1 . . TGTGCCGGCAGTGAAATAGACACCGGGGAGCTGTTTTTT CAGSEIDTGELFF
TRBJ2-5 TRBV7-2 TRBD2 . TGTGCCAGCAGCCCCCGTCAGCGGGAGGGGGGAGAGACCCAGTACTTC CASSPRQREGGETQYF
TRBJ1-5 TRBV2 TRBD1 . TGTGCCAGCAGGATGGACAGGGGATATCAGCCCCAGCATTTT CASRMDRGYQPQHF
TRBJ2-6 TRBV24-1 . . TGTGCCACCAGTGATCGTGGGAGCTCTGGGGCCAACGTCCTGACTTTC CATSDRGSSGANVLTF
TRBJ1-1 TRBV3-1/TRBV3-2 TRBD1 . TGTGCCACGTACACTACAGGGGGCACTGAAGCTTTCTTT CATYTTGGTEAFF
TRBJ2-1 TRBV5-1 TRBD2 . TGCGCCAGCAGCTTCGGAGCGGGAGGCGCACTACGTAATGAGCAGTTCTTC CASSFGAGGALRNEQFF
TRBJ1-4 TRBV5-6 . . TGTGCCAGCAGCTTGGGGGCTTCCGGGAGCCTGGGGAGGGAAAAACTGTTTTTT CASSLGASGSLGREKLFF
TRBJ2-3 TRBV7-2 TRBD1 . TGTGCCAGCAGCTTAGCCGGCAGGGGGCGCGAAACAGATACGCAGTATTTT CASSLAGRGRETDTQYF
TRBJ1-2 TRBV19 TRBD1 once TGTGCCAGTAGGAGACGGACAGGGGGTATGGCTAACTATGGCTACACCTTC CASRRRTGGMANYGYTF
TRBJ2-4 TRBV7-2 . . TGTGCCAGCAGCTCAGACTGGACAGTATCAGACATTCAGTACTTC CASSSDWTVSDIQYF
TRBJ2-3 TRBV5-6 . once TGTGCCAGCAGCTTGTGGAGGGGGCGGACAGATACGCAGTATTTT CASSLWRGRTDTQYF
TRBJ1-5 TRBV27 . . TGTGCCAGCAGGGACAGTCAGAATCAGCCCCAGCATTTT CASRDSQNQPQHF
TRBJ2-2 TRBV19 TRBD1 . TGTGCCACCGCAGGGGGCACCGGGGAGCTGTTTTTT CATAGGTGELFF
TRBJ2-3 TRBV2 TRBD1 . TGTGCCACCCATCCGGGACAGGGGGACTTTACGCAGTATTTT CATHPGQGDFTQYF
TRBJ2-6 TRBV4-3 TRBD1 . TGCGCCAGCAGCCCGACAGGGGGCAGGGCCAACGTCCTGACTTTC CASSPTGGRANVLTF
TRBJ1-1 TRBV7-2 . . TGTGCCAGCAGCTTAAGTTCGGGGAAACTGACTGAAGCTTTCTTT CASSLSSGKLTEAFF
TRBJ2-5 TRBV5-1 . . TGCGCCAGCAGCCTCCGGGAGCACGGGGAGACCCAGTACTTC CASSLREHGETQYF
TRBJ1-1 TRBV7-2 TRBD1 . TGTGCCAGCAGCGAGACCGGGACAGGGAGGGCTTTCTTT CASSETGTGRAFF
TRBJ2-1 TRBV10-3 TRBD2 once TGTGCCATCAGTGAGCCAGGGACTAGCGGCAACTCCTACAATGAGCAGTTCTTC CAISEPGTSGNSYNEQFF
TRBJ2-2 TRBV11-3 . once TGTGCCAGCAGCGTGCGGGGAGTCAGCACCGGGGAGCTGTTTTTT CASSVRGVSTGELFF
TRBJ2-2 TRBV10-3 TRBD1 . TGTGCCATCAGTGCAATCACGGGACAGCCCACCGGGGAGCTGTTTTTT CAISAITGQPTGELFF
TRBJ1-2 TRBV11-3 TRBD1 few TGTGCCAGCAGGGGGACAGGGTACGGCTACACCTTC CASRGTGYGYTF
TRBJ2-4 TRBV4-1 TRBD2 . TGCGCCAGCAGCCAAGGGGCTAGCGGGAGGGAGCATCTAGCCAAAAACATTCAGTACTTC CASSQGASGREHLAKNIQYF
TRBJ1-6 TRBV21-1 . . TGTGCCAGCAGCAGGGACAGGCCAAAGGATTCACCCCTCCACTTT CASSRDRPKDSPLHF
TRBJ2-1 TRBV6-5 . . TGTGCCAGCAGTAAGGTCCCCGGACAGTACAATGAGCAGTTCTTC CASSKVPGQYNEQFF
TRBJ2-1 TRBV7-2 TRBD2 . TGTGCCAGCAGGGAGCGGGGGAGCTCCTACAATGAGCAGTTCTTC CASRERGSSYNEQFF
TRBJ2-1 TRBV24-1 . . TGTGCCACCAGTTTGCGGGAAAACCAGCAGTTCTTC CATSLRENQQFF
TRBJ2-1 TRBV19 . . TGTGCCAGTAGTATAGGAGATTACCACAATGAGCAGTTCTTC CASSIGDYHNEQFF
TRBJ2-1 TRBV6-4 TRBD2 . TGTGCCAGCTCGGGACTAGCGGGAGCAGTTGAGCAGTTCTTC CASSGLAGAVEQFF